The 24 T cell receptor beta chains given below trace back to one sample, sequenced in a study of T cell changes during pregnancy in multiple sclerosis (dated by TCRdb to the late 2010s). The library was prepared using the immunoSEQ multiplex PCR assay. TCRdb holds this immuneACCESS table with in-frame rearrangements only. Some clones are missing; in checked studies, unresolved V genes explain under half, and the rest has no known cause. The sample yields 15,000 to 20,000 clones; approximately 84% were counted once. About 9.1% of the sample comes from the top ten. Here the sequenced sample was CD8+ T cells from peripheral blood mononuclear cells, taken in the second trimester of pregnancy. All receptors derive from a female donor in good health, enrolled as a control in a pregnancy study.

This clone was seen once. V and J are TRBV4-2 and TRBJ2-1; 7 positions match TRBD2. The V gene end was trimmed by 3 bases and the J gene end by 6 bases; junction bases not matched to a gene: 11. The germline V gene encodes CDR1 LGHNA and CDR2 YNFKEQ. The CDR3 sequence is 16 residues long. The CDR3 DNA sequence: TGTGCCAGCAGCCATCAGCGGGGAGAGCCCTTCAATGAGCAGTTCTTC. It translates to CASSHQRGEPFNEQFF.

The rearrangement links TRBV7-8 to TRBJ2-7; the D gene is possibly TRBD2 (6 bases). The CDR3 totals 14 residues. V lost 7 bases to trimming and J lost 2 bases, with 15 bases between them. Germline CDR1 and CDR2: SGHVS and FQNEAQ. The CDR3, as DNA: TGTGCCAGCATTATTGGGGCGGGACCCTACGAGCAGTACTTC. This translates into CASIIGAGPYEQYF.

The chain joins TRBV11-1 to TRBJ2-7, with 11 nucleotides matching TRBD2. There are 17 residues in the CDR3. Germline V CDR1 and CDR2: SGHAT, FQDESV (reference sequence). Losses at the gene ends were 0 bases for V and 1 base for J; bases not matched to a gene: 5. The CDR3 DNA sequence: TGTGCCAGCAGCTTAGCGCCCCCTAGCGGGGGGTCCTACGAGCAGTACTTC. This codes for CASSLAPPSGGSYEQYF.

V gene TRBV6-6 combines with J gene TRBJ1-6; no clear D. Trimming took off 6 bases at V and 2 bases at J, with 11 bases between the two ends. From germline, CDR1 is MNHNY and CDR2 SVGAGI (reference sequence). The CDR3 spans 15 residues. CDR3 protein: CASSMDYPYNSPLHF. CDR3 nucleotide sequence: TGTGCCAGCAGCATGGACTACCCCTATAATTCACCCCTCCACTTT.

This chain connects TRBV7-2 to TRBJ1-5, with TRBD1 matching 7 bases. The ends lost 5 bases at V and 3 bases at J; junction bases unmatched: 7. Germline loops: CDR1 SGHTA, CDR2 FQGNSA. This CDR3 is 15 amino acids long. The CDR3 coding sequence is TGTGCCAGCAGCCCAAATACAGGGGACAATCAGCCCCAGCATTTT. It translates to CASSPNTGDNQPQHF.

The chain couples TRBV4-3 to TRBJ1-2; D possibly corresponds to TRBD1 (6 bases). Trimming removed 3 bases at V and 6 bases at J, with 23 bases between. Germline V gene sequence: CDR1 LGHNA, CDR2 YSLEER. The CDR3 extends over 17 amino acids. Here the CDR3 reads CASSQETRQENRNGYTF. The CDR3, as DNA: TGCGCCAGCAGCCAGGAAACGAGACAGGAGAATCGGAATGGCTACACCTTC.

This chain connects TRBV18 to TRBJ1-1, with TRBD1 matching over 10 bases. The CDR3 totals 14 residues. Germline V lookup: CDR1 KGHSH, CDR2 LQKENI. The junction had 1 base not matched to a gene; V was cut back by 6 bases and J by 0 bases. CDR3 residues: CASSGQGMNTEAFF. DNA of the CDR3: TGTGCCAGCTCGGGACAGGGGATGAACACTGAAGCTTTCTTT.

This clone has only one observation. CDR3 DNA: TGTGCCAGCAGCCCCCGGAACAGAGATGAAGCTTTCTTT. Protein product: CASSPRNRDEAFF. The chain has TRBV5-8 and TRBJ1-1; D uncertain. Germline CDR1 and CDR2: SGHTS and YDEGEE. V shed 4 bases and J shed 7 bases, with 14 bases lying between them. The CDR3 length is 13 residues.

The rearrangement links TRBV5-6 to TRBJ2-2, with D possibly matching TRBD2 (5 bases). Germline V gives CDR1 SGHDT, CDR2 YYEEEE. The CDR3 totals 12 residues. V dropped 7 bases and J dropped 1 base, with 5 bases sitting between them. The CDR3 DNA sequence: TGTGCCAGCGGGAGGAACACCGGGGAGCTGTTTTTT. This sequence encodes CASGRNTGELFF.

The V call is TRBV4-3, the J call TRBJ2-5, with D uncertain. V lost 0 bases to trimming and J lost 2 bases, with 10 bases between them. The germline V gene encodes CDR1 LGHNA and CDR2 YSLEER. CDR3 length: 15 amino acids. CDR3 residues: CASSQDDMQQETQYF. The CDR3 nucleotides are TGCGCCAGCAGCCAAGATGACATGCAGCAAGAGACCCAGTACTTC.

V is TRBV12-5 and J is TRBJ2-5; a possible D gene is TRBD1 (6 bases). In germline, CDR1 is LGHNT, CDR2 FRNRAP. This CDR3 region has 12 residues. V lost 6 bases to trimming and J lost 4 bases, with 9 bases between them. In DNA, the CDR3 is TGTGCTAGTGGCCCAGGGGTAGAGACCCAGTACTTC. Protein sequence: CASGPGVETQYF.

The J gene is TRBJ1-2, the V gene TRBV5-6; no reliable D call. V gave up 3 bases and J gave up 3 bases, with 15 bases separating them. In germline, CDR1 is SGHDT, CDR2 YYEEEE. CDR3 size: 15 residues. The CDR3 DNA sequence: TGTGCCAGCAGCTCGGAGGCGGTGGAGGACTATGGCTACACCTTC. It is translated as CASSSEAVEDYGYTF.

The chain joins TRBV27 to TRBJ2-6; D perhaps matches TRBD1 (6 bases). CDR1 is MNHEY and CDR2 is SMNVEV in the germline V gene (reference sequence). This CDR3 region has 16 residues. V gave up 2 bases and J gave up 1 base, with 9 bases separating them. Here the CDR3 reads CASSLRTESGANVLTF. DNA for the CDR3: TGTGCCAGCAGTTTAAGGACAGAGTCTGGGGCCAACGTCCTGACTTTC.

This chain joins TRBV29-1 and TRBJ2-7; D unclear. V was trimmed by 2 bases and J by 3 bases, leaving 11 bases between them. The CDR3 spans 13 residues. Germline-derived CDR1 and CDR2 are SQVTM and ANQGSEA. The CDR3 region is CSVESGLDYEQYF. DNA of the CDR3: TGCAGCGTTGAATCGGGTCTCGACTACGAGCAGTACTTC.

V gene TRBV4-3 combines with J gene TRBJ2-5; TRBD1 agrees at 11 bases. Losses at the gene ends were 3 bases for V and 1 base for J; bases not matched to a gene: 1. The CDR3 covers 15 residues. Germline V gene lookup returns CDR1 LGHNA and CDR2 YSLEER. CDR3 nucleotide sequence: TGCGCCAGCAGCCAGGACAGGGGGCCCCAAGAGACCCAGTACTTC. Translation gives CASSQDRGPQETQYF.

The genes are TRBV7-3 and TRBJ1-1, with D maybe TRBD1 (5 bases). Germline CDR1 is SGHTA and CDR2 is FQGTGA. The CDR3 has 13 residues. Trimming left V 3 bases short and J 4 bases short, with 9 bases between. Here the CDR3 DNA reads TGTGCCAGCAGCTTTGGGGCTTCCACTGAAGCTTTCTTT. Protein: CASSFGASTEAFF.

The chain uses TRBV15 and TRBJ1-4; tentative D call: TRBD1 (5 bases). Germline-derived CDR1 and CDR2 are LNHNV and YYDKDF (reference sequence). This CDR3 comprises 15 residues. Deletions cut 0 bases from V and 7 bases from J, with 12 bases between. CDR3 residues: CATSREREGSEKLFF. The CDR3 region has the DNA TGTGCCACCAGCAGAGAGAGGGAGGGGAGTGAAAAACTGTTTTTT.

The rearrangement uses TRBV6-5 and TRBJ2-1, with 7 bases aligning to TRBD2. Losses at the gene ends were 3 bases for V and 4 bases for J; bases not matched to a gene: 6. CDR3 length equals 15 residues. Germline CDR1 MNHEY, CDR2 SVGAGI. The CDR3 DNA sequence: TGTGCCAGCAGTTATGACGCTAGCGGTTACAATGAGCAGTTCTTC. It codes for CASSYDASGYNEQFF.

This chain connects TRBV7-6 to TRBJ2-1; TRBD2 agrees at 12 bases. In germline, CDR1 is SGHVS, CDR2 FNYEAQ. The trim removed 0 bases at V and 2 bases at J, leaving 5 bases unmatched. This CDR3 comprises 18 residues. CDR3 region: CASSLAGLAGGTYNEQFF. CDR3 DNA: TGTGCCAGCAGCTTAGCGGGGCTAGCGGGGGGGACCTACAATGAGCAGTTCTTC.

This chain uses TRBV4-3 with TRBJ1-2, with D hard to call. V was cut by 0 bases and J by 5 bases, with 10 bases left in between. CDR1 and CDR2 (germline): LGHNA, YSLEER. The CDR3 totals 14 residues. CDR3 nucleotides: TGCGCCAGCAGCCAAGATACGGAGAAGTATGGCTACACCTTC. Translating it yields CASSQDTEKYGYTF.

The rearrangement uses TRBV27 and TRBJ2-5, with 8 bases fitting TRBD1. The DNA end favors TRBJ2-7, so the J call may be wrong. This CDR3 is built from 16 residues. Looked up from germline, CDR1 is MNHEY and CDR2 is SMNVEV (reference sequence). CDR3 protein: CASSPPTETGAYEQYF. The DNA for the CDR3 is TGTGCCAGCAGTCCTCCTACCGAGACAGGGGCCTACGAGCAGTACTTC.

This clone was seen a handful of times. The rearrangement uses TRBV5-8 and TRBJ1-1; a possible D gene is TRBD1 (5 bases). CDR1 and CDR2 (germline): SGHTS, YDEGEE. The ends were cut back, 5 bases at V and 1 base at J, with 15 bases in the middle. The CDR3 extends over 15 amino acids. CDR3 coding DNA: TGTGCCAGCAGGCCCACCAGGGAAACGAACACTGAAGCTTTCTTT. Its translation is CASRPTRETNTEAFF.

The V call is TRBV4-1, the J call TRBJ2-7, with 7 bases that match TRBD1. Unmatched junction bases numbered 8, after V lost 1 base and J lost 2 bases. This CDR3 is built from 16 residues. Per the germline V gene, CDR1 is MGHRA and CDR2 is YSYEKL. The chain's CDR3 is CASSQATDRPTYEQYF. In DNA, the CDR3 is TGCGCCAGCAGCCAAGCCACGGACAGGCCAACCTACGAGCAGTACTTC.

The chain employs TRBV7-3 and TRBJ2-3; 7 bases align to TRBD2. Germline V gene sequence: CDR1 SGHTA, CDR2 FQGTGA. This CDR3 is 16 amino acids long. J gave up 0 bases and V 1 base, and 4 bases lay outside the gene matches. DNA for the CDR3: TGTGCCAGCAGCTTAATTGGCGGGGGAAGCACAGATACGCAGTATTTT. It specifies CASSLIGGGSTDTQYF.